Sequencing of this T cell receptor beta chain was carried out in a study of siplizumab effects on memory and regulatory T cells. Regarding this clone: The antigen remains unidentified.

Profiled with immunoSEQ multiplex PCR; TCRdb holds only in-frame clones, not every one. The sample carries more than 95,000 clones, around 94% recorded once. Study outcomes and limitations: In unstimulated cells, naive T cells appeared more diverse than memory T cells and seemed major alloresponse contributors.

The specimen was non-Treg CD4+ T cells sorted from blood. The clonotype was recovered from a human donor in good health.

In DNA form, the CDR3 reads TGTGCCAGCAGTGATAAGGCTGGAGGCTATGGCTACACCTTC. It yields the protein CASSDKAGGYGYTF. The V gene is TRBV2, the J gene TRBJ1-2, with D unresolved. Germline V gene data show CDR1 as SNHLY and CDR2 as FYNNEI. The CDR3 extends over 14 amino acids. V was clipped by 3 bases and J by 4 bases, with 12 bases between them. Full variable domain (rest looked up from reference TRBV2 and TRBJ1-2): EPEVTQTPSHQVTQMGQEVILRCVPISNHLYFYWYRQILGQKVEFLVSFYNNEISEKSEIFDDQFSVERPDGSNFTLKIRSTKLEDSAMYFCASSDKAGGYGYTFGSGTRLTVV.